The T cell receptor beta chain under discussion was sequenced for a study of identical twins. TCRdb processed the 5' RACE reads anew with MiXCR; each CDR3 protein has one entry. The data show hundreds of thousands of distinct CDR3 sequences, roughly 7.1% seen once. V gave up 3 bases and J gave up 3 bases; unmatched junction bases: 6. CDR3 length equals 15 residues. CDR1 is SGHRS and CDR2 is YFSETQ in the germline V gene. These data were also reused for a study on yellow fever vaccine responses in identical twins.

The J gene is TRBJ2-7, the V gene TRBV5-1; 10 bases agree with TRBD1. The origin of this receptor is a woman in her late teens or twenties in good health. The sample was PBMCs. The chain's CDR3 is CASSWGQGNYYEQYV. CDR3 DNA sequence: TGCGCCAGCAGCTGGGGACAGGGGAATTACTACGAGCAGTACGTC.